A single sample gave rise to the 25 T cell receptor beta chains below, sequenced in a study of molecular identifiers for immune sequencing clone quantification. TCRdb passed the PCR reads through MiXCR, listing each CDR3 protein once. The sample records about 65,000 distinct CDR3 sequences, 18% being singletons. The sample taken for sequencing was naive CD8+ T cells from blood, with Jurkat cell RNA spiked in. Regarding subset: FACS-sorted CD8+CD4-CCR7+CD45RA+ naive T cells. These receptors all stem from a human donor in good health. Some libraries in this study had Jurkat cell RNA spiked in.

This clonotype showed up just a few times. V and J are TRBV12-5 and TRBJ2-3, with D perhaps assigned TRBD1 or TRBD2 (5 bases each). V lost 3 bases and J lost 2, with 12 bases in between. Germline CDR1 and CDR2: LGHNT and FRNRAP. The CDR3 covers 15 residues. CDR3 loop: CASGLYGGPTDTQYF. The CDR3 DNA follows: TGTGCTAGTGGTTTATATGGGGGACCCACAGATACGCAGTATTTT.

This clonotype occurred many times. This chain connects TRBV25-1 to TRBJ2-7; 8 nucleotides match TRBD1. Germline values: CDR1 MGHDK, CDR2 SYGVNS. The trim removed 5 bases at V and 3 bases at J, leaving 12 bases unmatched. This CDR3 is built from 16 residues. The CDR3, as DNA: TGTGCCAGCAGTCGAGGCAGGGGGCGCGTGGGCTACGAGCAGTACTTC. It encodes CASSRGRGRVGYEQYF.

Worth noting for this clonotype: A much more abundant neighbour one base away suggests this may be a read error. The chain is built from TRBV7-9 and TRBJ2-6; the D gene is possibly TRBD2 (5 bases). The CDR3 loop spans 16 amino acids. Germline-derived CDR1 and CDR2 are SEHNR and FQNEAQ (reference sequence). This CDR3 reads CASGLATSSGANVLTF. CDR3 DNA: TGTGCCAGCGGCTTAGCGACGTCATCTGGGGCCAACGTCCTGACTTTC.

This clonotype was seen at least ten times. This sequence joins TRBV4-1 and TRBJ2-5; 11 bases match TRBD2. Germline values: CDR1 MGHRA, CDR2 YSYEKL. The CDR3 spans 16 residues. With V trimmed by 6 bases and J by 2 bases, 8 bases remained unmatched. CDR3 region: CASSAGTSGGQETQYF. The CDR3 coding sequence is TGCGCCAGCAGTGCCGGGACTAGCGGTGGGCAAGAGACCCAGTACTTC.

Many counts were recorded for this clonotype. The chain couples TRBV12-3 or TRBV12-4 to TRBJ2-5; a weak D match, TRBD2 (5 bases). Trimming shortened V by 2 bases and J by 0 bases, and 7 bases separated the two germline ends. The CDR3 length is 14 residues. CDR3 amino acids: CASSLSGDQETQYF. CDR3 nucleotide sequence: TGTGCCAGCAGTTTATCCGGGGACCAAGAGACCCAGTACTTC.

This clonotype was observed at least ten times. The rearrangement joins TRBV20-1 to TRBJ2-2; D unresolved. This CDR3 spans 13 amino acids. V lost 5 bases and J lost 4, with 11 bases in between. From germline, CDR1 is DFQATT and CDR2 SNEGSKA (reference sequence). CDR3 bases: TGCAGTGCTCGTCTGCTAGGCACCGGGGAGCTGTTTTTT. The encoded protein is CSARLLGTGELFF.

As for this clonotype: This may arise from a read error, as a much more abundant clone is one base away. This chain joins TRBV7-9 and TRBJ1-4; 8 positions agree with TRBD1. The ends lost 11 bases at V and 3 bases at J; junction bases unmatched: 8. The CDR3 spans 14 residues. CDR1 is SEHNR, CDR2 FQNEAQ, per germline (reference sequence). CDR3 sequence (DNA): TGTGCCGGCACAACGGACAGGGCTAATGAAAAACTGTTTTTT. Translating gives CAGTTDRANEKLFF.

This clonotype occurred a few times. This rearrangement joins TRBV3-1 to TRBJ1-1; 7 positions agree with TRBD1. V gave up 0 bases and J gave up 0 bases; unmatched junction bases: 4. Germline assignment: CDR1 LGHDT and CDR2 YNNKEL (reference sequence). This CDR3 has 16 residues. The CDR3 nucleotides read TGTGCCAGCAGCCAAGATTGGGGACAGATGAACACTGAAGCTTTCTTT. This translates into CASSQDWGQMNTEAFF.

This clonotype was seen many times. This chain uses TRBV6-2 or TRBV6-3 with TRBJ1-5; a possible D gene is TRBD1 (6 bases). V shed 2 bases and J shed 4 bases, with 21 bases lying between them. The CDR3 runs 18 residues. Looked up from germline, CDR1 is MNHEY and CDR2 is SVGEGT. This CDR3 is CASSYGTWDQEGNQPQHF. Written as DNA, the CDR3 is TGTGCCAGCAGTTACGGGACATGGGATCAGGAAGGGAATCAGCCCCAGCATTTT.

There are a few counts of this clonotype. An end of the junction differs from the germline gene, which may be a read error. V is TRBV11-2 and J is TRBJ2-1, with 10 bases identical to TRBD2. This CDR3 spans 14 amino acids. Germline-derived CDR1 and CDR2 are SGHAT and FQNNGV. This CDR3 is CASSLVSSGRDRVF. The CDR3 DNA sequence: TGTGCCAGCAGCTTAGTATCTAGCGGGAGAGACCGGGTCTTC.

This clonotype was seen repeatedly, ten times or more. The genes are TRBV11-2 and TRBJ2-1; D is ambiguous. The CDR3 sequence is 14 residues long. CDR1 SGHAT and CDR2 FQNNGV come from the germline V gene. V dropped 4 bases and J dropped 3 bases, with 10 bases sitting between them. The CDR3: CASSSPYFYNEQFF. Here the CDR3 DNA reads TGTGCCAGCAGCTCCCCCTACTTCTACAATGAGCAGTTCTTC.

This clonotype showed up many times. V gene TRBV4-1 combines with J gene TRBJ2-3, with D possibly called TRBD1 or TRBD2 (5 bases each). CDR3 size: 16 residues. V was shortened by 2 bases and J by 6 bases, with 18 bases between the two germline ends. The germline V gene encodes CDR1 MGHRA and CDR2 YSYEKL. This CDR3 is CASSQKPGPPSDTQYF. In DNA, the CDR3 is TGCGCCAGCAGCCAAAAACCGGGACCCCCTTCCGATACGCAGTATTTT.

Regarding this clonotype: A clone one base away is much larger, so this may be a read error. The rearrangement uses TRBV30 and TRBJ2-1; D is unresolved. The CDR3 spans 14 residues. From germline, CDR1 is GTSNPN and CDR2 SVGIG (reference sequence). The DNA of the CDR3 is TGTGCCTGGTCCTCTCTCCCCTCCTACGATGAGCAGTTCTTC. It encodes CAWSSLPSYDEQFF. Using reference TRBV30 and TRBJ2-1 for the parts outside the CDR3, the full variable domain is SQTIHQWPATLVQPVGSPLSLECTVEGTSNPNLYWYRQAAGRGLQLLFYSVGIGQISSEVPQNLSASRPQDRQFILSSKKLLLSDSGFYLCAWSSLPSYDEQFFGPGTRLTVL.

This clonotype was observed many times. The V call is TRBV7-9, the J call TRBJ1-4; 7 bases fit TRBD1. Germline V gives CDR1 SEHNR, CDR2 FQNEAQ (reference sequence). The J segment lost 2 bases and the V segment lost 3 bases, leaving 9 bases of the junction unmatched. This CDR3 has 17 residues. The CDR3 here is CASSFPGTGVTNEKLFF. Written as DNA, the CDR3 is TGTGCCAGCAGCTTTCCGGGAACAGGGGTGACTAATGAAAAACTGTTTTTT.

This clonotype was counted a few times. The CDR3 nucleotides are TGCAGCGTGCGGAGGATTGAGGGGTTACTTAATGAGCAGTTCTTC. Amino acids: CSVRRIEGLLNEQFF. The genes are TRBV29-1 and TRBJ2-1, with D tentatively TRBD1 or TRBD2 (5 bases each). Looked up from germline, CDR1 is SQVTM and CDR2 is ANQGSEA. The CDR3 is 15 residues long. Trimming shortened V by 6 bases and J by 7 bases, and 22 bases separated the two germline ends.

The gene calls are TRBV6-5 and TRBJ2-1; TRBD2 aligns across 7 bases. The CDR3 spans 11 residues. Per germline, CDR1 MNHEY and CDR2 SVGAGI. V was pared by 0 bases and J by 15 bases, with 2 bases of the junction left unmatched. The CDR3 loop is CASSYSGTMFF. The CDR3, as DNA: TGTGCCAGCAGTTACTCAGGGACTATGTTCTTC.

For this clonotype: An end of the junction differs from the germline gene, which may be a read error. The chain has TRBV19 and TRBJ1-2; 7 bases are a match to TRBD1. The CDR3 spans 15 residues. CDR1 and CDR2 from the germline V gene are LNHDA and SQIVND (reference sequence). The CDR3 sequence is CASSPRAGGNHGYTF. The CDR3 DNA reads TGTGCCAGTAGTCCTCGGGCAGGGGGTAACCATGGCTACACCTTC. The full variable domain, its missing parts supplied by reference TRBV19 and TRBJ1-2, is DGGITQSPKYLFRKEGQNVTLSCEQNLNHDAMYWYRQDPGQGLRLIYYSQIVNDFQKGDIAEGYSVSREKKESFPLTVTSAQKNPTAFYLCASSPRAGGNHGYTFGSGTRLTVV.

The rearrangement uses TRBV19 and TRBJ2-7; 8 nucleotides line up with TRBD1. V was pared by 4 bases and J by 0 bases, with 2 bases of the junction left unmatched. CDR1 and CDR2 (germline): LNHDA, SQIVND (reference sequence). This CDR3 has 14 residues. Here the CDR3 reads CASSRDRNSYEQYF. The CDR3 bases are TGTGCCAGTAGTAGGGACAGGAACTCCTACGAGCAGTACTTC.

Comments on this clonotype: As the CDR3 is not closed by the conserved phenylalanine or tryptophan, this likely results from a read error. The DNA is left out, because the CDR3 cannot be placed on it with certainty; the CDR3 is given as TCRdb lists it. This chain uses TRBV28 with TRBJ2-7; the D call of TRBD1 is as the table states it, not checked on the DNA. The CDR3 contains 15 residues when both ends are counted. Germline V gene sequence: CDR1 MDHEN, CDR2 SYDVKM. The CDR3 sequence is CASSSLRGSSHEQHL.

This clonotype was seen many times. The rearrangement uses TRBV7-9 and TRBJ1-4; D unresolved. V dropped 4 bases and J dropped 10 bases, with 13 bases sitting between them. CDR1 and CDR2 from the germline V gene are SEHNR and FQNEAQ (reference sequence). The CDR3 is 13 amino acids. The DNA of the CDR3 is TGTGCCAGCAGCTCCGCTAGTGATGGAAAACTGTTTTTT. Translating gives CASSSASDGKLFF.

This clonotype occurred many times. The CDR3 DNA reads TGCGCCAGCAGCCTAGACAGAGACTCCTACGAGCAGTACTTC. It yields the protein CASSLDRDSYEQYF. This chain connects TRBV5-1 to TRBJ2-7; maybe TRBD1 (5 bases). The germline V and J ends were trimmed by 4 bases and 0 bases, with 11 bases remaining between them. The length of the CDR3 is 14 residues. Germline CDR1 is SGHRS and CDR2 is YFSETQ.

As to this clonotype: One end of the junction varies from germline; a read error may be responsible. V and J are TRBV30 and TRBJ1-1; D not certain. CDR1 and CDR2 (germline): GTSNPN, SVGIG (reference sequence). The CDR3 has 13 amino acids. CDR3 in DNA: TGTGCCTGGGACGAACGGTTGAACACTGAAGCTCTCTTT. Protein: CAWDERLNTEALF.

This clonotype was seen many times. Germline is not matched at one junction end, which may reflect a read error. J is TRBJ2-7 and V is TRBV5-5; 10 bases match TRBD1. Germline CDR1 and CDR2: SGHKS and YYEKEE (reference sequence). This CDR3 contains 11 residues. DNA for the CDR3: TGTGCCAGCAGCTCCCTTCGGGACAGGGGTTTC. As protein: CASSSLRDRGF.

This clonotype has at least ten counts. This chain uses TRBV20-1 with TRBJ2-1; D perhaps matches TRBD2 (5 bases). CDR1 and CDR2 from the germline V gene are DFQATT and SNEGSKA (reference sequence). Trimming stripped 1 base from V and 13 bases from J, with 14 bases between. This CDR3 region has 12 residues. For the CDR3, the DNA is TGCAGTGCTAGAGCTATAGACCCTAGCCAGTTCTTC. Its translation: CSARAIDPSQFF.

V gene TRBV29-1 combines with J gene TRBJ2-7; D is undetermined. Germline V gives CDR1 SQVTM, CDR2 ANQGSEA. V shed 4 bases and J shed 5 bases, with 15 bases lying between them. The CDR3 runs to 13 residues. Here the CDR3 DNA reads TGCAGCGTTGGAACAGCTAGTGACGACGAGCAGTACTTC. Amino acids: CSVGTASDDEQYF.